The 14 T cell receptor beta chains reported below all come from one sample, sequenced in a study of cytomegalovirus exposure and HLA in healthy donors. Primers for the PCR totalled 60 Vbeta and 13 Jbeta. The method was immunoSEQ multiplex PCR; TCRdb's version includes in-frame clones alone and lacks a portion of them. The sample has 150,000 to 200,000 clones, 84% seen once. Source material: PBMCs. The origin of the receptors is a boy aged 5 to 17 in good health and CMV-seronegative.

The chain employs TRBV9 and TRBJ1-6, with D perhaps matching TRBD1 (6 bases). Trimming cost V 5 bases and J 7 bases, with 16 bases left between them. The CDR3 covers 15 residues. Germline V gene sequence: CDR1 SGDLS, CDR2 YYNGEE. The chain's CDR3 is CASSGRDTANSPLHF. The CDR3 coding sequence is TGTGCCAGCAGTGGCCGGGACACGGCCAATTCACCCCTCCACTTT.

This chain uses TRBV9 with TRBJ2-5; D is possibly TRBD1 (6 bases). Germline CDR1 reads SGDLS; CDR2 reads YYNGEE. The CDR3 extends over 12 amino acids. V gave up 3 bases and J gave up 8 bases, with 11 bases separating them. CDR3 loop: CASSAQGITQYF. DNA for the CDR3: TGTGCCAGCAGCGCCCAGGGGATTACCCAGTACTTC. The entire variable domain, with the rest obtained from reference TRBV9 and TRBJ2-5, is as follows: DSGVTQTPKHLITATGQRVTLRCSPRSGDLSVYWYQQSLDQGLQFLIQYYNGEERAKGNILERFSAQQFPDLHSELNLSSLELGDSALYFCASSAQGITQYFGPGTRLLVL.

This chain links TRBV19 with TRBJ2-7; D not resolved. The CDR3 contains 14 residues. The V end was cut by 4 bases, the J end by 0 bases, with 10 bases between. The germline gives CDR1 LNHDA, CDR2 SQIVND (reference sequence). The CDR3 DNA reads as TGTGCCAGTAGTAGGCGGTCGAGCTCCTACGAGCAGTACTTC. Translation: CASSRRSSSYEQYF.

The chain uses TRBV14 and TRBJ2-1, with 8 bases aligning to TRBD1. After removal of 1 base from V and 6 bases from J, the junction contained 11 bases not matched to a gene. This CDR3 is built from 17 residues. The germline V gene encodes CDR1 SGHDN and CDR2 FVKESK. The CDR3 is CASSQVPWGQVLNEQFF. The CDR3 DNA sequence: TGTGCCAGCAGCCAAGTACCATGGGGACAGGTACTCAATGAGCAGTTCTTC.

This clone has just a few counts. The chain uses TRBV4-3 and TRBJ1-1; D is possibly TRBD1 (5 bases). The germline CDR1 and CDR2 sequences are LGHNA and YSLEER. Trimming stripped 4 bases from V and 2 bases from J, with 11 bases between. The CDR3 loop spans 14 amino acids. The CDR3 nucleotides read TGCGCCAGCAGCCTGGGACTGCTCAACACTGAAGCTTTCTTT. The encoded protein is CASSLGLLNTEAFF.

The rearrangement uses TRBV9 and TRBJ2-1; 8 nucleotides line up with TRBD2. CDR1 is SGDLS, CDR2 YYNGEE, per germline. CDR3 length equals 18 residues. The junction had 8 bases not matched to a gene; V was cut back by 0 bases and J by 0 bases. The CDR3 loop is CASSVAFGGASSYNEQFF. The CDR3 DNA reads as TGTGCCAGCAGCGTAGCCTTCGGGGGGGCGAGCTCCTACAATGAGCAGTTCTTC.

In DNA, the CDR3 is TGTGCCAGCAGGAGAGTAGCGGGAGGGCCGGGCAATGAGCAGTTCTTC. Translation: CASRRVAGGPGNEQFF. The chain joins TRBV5-4 to TRBJ2-1; TRBD2 matches at 11 bases. CDR1 and CDR2 (germline): SGHNT, YYREEE (reference sequence). With 5 bases clipped from V and 6 bases from J, the junction kept 10 bases outside the gene matches. The CDR3 loop spans 16 amino acids.

This rearrangement joins TRBV30 to TRBJ2-1; 8 bases fit TRBD2. The J segment lost 11 bases and the V segment lost 1 base, leaving 4 bases of the junction unmatched. This CDR3 is built from 12 residues. Germline V gene sequence: CDR1 GTSNPN, CDR2 SVGIG (reference sequence). DNA for the CDR3: TGTGCCTGGAGTGGGGATAGCGGGAAGCAGTTCTTC. Encoded protein: CAWSGDSGKQFF.

This clone is a singleton in its sample. The V gene is TRBV19, the J gene TRBJ2-5; 9 positions match TRBD1. Germline V gene lookup returns CDR1 LNHDA and CDR2 SQIVND (reference sequence). Unmatched junction bases numbered 10, after V lost 4 bases and J lost 4 bases. CDR3 length: 16 residues. CDR3 residues: CASSKMRTGAGETQYF. Here the CDR3 DNA reads TGTGCCAGTAGTAAGATGAGGACAGGGGCGGGAGAGACCCAGTACTTC.

In its sample, this clone was seen once. The V and J genes are TRBV6-5 and TRBJ1-3; unclear D gene. The CDR3 runs 16 residues. V lost 0 bases and J lost 6, with 15 bases in between. Looked up from germline, CDR1 is MNHEY and CDR2 is SVGAGI. CDR3: CASSYSRAEGENTIYF. In nucleotides, the CDR3 is TGTGCCAGCAGTTACTCAAGGGCAGAGGGCGAAAACACCATATATTTT.

This chain links TRBV5-1 with TRBJ2-5, with a tentative D call TRBD1 (6 bases). Germline assignment: CDR1 SGHRS and CDR2 YFSETQ. The CDR3 loop spans 15 amino acids. Between the trimmed V and J ends, which lost 5 bases and 5 bases, there was a span of 19 bases. CDR3 sequence reads: CASRLGGVVLETQYF. The CDR3 nucleotides are TGCGCCAGCAGATTAGGGGGAGTGGTGTTGGAGACCCAGTACTTC.

This clone showed up just once. The rearrangement links TRBV30 to TRBJ2-7, with 10 nucleotides matching TRBD1. CDR1 is GTSNPN, CDR2 SVGIG, per germline (reference sequence). The CDR3 sequence is 16 residues long. Trimming at V came to 0 bases and at J to 0 bases, leaving 5 bases not matched to a gene. The DNA of the CDR3 is TGTGCCTGGAGTGTACAGGACAGGGGGAGCTCCTACGAGCAGTACTTC. Protein sequence: CAWSVQDRGSSYEQYF.

V usage is TRBV28 and J usage is TRBJ2-7; D is ambiguous. CDR1 is MDHEN, CDR2 SYDVKM, per germline. Between the trimmed V and J ends, which lost 3 bases and 4 bases, there was a span of 13 bases. CDR3 size: 14 residues. The CDR3 protein is CASSFRGPIYEQYF. Here the CDR3 DNA reads TGTGCCAGCAGTTTTAGAGGTCCTATATACGAGCAGTACTTC. The full variable domain, its missing parts supplied by reference TRBV28 and TRBJ2-7, is DVKVTQSSRYLVKRTGEKVFLECVQDMDHENMFWYRQDPGLGLRLIYFSYDVKMKEKGDIPEGYSVSREKKERFSLILESASTNQTSMYLCASSFRGPIYEQYFGPGTRLTVT.

The chain couples TRBV27 to TRBJ2-1; 7 bases align to TRBD1. Losses at the gene ends were 4 bases for V and 1 base for J; bases not matched to a gene: 4. The V gene's germline CDR1 is MNHEY and CDR2 SMNVEV (reference sequence). The CDR3 length is 15 residues. CDR3 DNA sequence: TGTGCCAGCAGTTACGACAGGGCGTCCTACAATGAGCAGTTCTTC. Protein product: CASSYDRASYNEQFF.